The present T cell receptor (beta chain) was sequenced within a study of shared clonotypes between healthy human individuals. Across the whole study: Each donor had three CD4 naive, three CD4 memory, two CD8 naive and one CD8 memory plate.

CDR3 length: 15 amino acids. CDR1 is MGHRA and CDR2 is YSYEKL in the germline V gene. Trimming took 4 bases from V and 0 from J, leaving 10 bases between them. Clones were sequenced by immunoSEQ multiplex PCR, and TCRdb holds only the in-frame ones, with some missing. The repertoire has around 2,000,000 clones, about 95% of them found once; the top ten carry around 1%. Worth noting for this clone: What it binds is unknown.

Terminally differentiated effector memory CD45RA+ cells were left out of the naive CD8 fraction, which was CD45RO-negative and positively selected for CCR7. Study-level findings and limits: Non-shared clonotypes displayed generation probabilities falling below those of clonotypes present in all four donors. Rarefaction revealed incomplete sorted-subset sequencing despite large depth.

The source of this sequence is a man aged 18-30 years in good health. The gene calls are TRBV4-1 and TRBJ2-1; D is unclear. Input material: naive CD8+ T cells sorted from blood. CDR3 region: CASSPSLSSYNEQFF. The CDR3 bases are TGCGCCAGCAGCCCTAGTCTCAGCTCCTACAATGAGCAGTTCTTC.